This passage covers 5 T cell receptor beta chains from one sample sequenced in a study of CD8+ T cells in alopecia areata. Following extraction, RNA underwent reverse transcription to cDNA, which served as the sequencing template. Sequenced by immunoSEQ multiplex PCR; TCRdb stores in-frame clones only, minus some. The table includes over 200,000 clones, 50% to 65% detected once. The specimen was CD4+ T cells sorted from blood, collected at week 0. The receptors were sampled from a human donor with alopecia areata.

The chain joins TRBV29-1 to TRBJ2-3; D might be TRBD1 or TRBD2, each matching 5 bases. Germline loops: CDR1 SQVTM, CDR2 ANQGSEA. The CDR3 runs to 11 residues. The V and J ends lost 6 bases and 3 bases respectively, with 7 bases between them. The CDR3 nucleotides read TGCAGCGTGAGGGGAACAGATACGCAGTATTTT. It is translated as CSVRGTDTQYF.

This clone was recorded only once. V usage is TRBV6-1 and J usage is TRBJ2-5; D remains unclear. Germline-derived CDR1 and CDR2 are MNHNS and SASEGT. V lost 6 bases to trimming and J lost 5 bases, with 16 bases between them. This CDR3 is built from 14 residues. This CDR3 reads CASSPPNRMETQYF. DNA of the CDR3: TGTGCCAGCAGCCCGCCCAATCGAATGGAGACCCAGTACTTC.

This clone was detected a few times. The chain joins TRBV7-9 to TRBJ1-4; unclear D gene. Trimming took 3 bases from V and 12 from J, leaving 11 bases between them. Looked up from germline, CDR1 is SEHNR and CDR2 is FQNEAQ (reference sequence). This CDR3 region has 12 residues. CDR3 amino acids: CASSLSSGQLFF. The CDR3 region has the DNA TGTGCCAGCAGCTTGTCTTCGGGCCAACTGTTTTTT.

DNA for the CDR3: TGTGCCAGCAGTTCCCCAGGGGCCGCGAACACTGAAGCTTTCTTT. Translating gives CASSSPGAANTEAFF. This chain uses TRBV25-1 with TRBJ1-1, with a possible D match to TRBD1 (6 bases). Germline V lookup: CDR1 MGHDK, CDR2 SYGVNS. CDR3 size: 15 residues. V lost 5 bases to trimming and J lost 1 base, with 14 bases between them.

The rearrangement uses TRBV6-1 and TRBJ1-2, with D possibly matching TRBD1 (5 bases). The CDR3 consists of 15 residues. Germline CDR1 is MNHNS and CDR2 is SASEGT. Deletions cut 4 bases from V and 6 bases from J, with 18 bases between. The CDR3 region is CASSVPGLPAHGYTF. The DNA for the CDR3 is TGTGCCAGCAGTGTCCCGGGACTCCCGGCCCATGGCTACACCTTC.